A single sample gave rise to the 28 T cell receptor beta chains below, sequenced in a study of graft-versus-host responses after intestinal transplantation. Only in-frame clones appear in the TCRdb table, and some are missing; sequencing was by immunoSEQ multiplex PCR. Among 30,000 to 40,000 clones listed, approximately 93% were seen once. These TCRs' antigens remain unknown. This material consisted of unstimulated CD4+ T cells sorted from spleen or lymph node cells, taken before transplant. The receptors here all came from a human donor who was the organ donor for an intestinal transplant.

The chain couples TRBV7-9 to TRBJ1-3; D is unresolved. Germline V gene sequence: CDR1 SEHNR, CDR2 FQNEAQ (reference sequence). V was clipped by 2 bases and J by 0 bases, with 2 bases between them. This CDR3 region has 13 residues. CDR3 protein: CASSLHSGNTIYF. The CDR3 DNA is TGTGCCAGCAGCTTACACTCTGGAAACACCATATATTTT.

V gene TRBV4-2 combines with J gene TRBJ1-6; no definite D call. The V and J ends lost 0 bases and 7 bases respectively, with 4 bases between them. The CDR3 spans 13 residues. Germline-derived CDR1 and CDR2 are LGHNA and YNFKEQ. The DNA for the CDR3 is TGTGCCAGCAGCCAAGATGAGAATTCACCCCTCCACTTT. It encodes CASSQDENSPLHF.

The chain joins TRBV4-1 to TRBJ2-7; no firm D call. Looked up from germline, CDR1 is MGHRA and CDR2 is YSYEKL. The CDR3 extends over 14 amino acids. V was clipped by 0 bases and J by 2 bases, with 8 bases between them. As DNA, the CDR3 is TGCGCCAGCAGCCAAGATTACAGCACCTACGAGCAGTACTTC. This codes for CASSQDYSTYEQYF.

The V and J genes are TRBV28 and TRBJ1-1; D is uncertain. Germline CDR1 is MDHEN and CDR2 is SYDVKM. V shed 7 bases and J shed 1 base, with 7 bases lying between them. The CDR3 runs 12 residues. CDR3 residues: CASTTRNTEAFF. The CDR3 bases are TGTGCCAGCACCACAAGGAACACTGAAGCTTTCTTT.

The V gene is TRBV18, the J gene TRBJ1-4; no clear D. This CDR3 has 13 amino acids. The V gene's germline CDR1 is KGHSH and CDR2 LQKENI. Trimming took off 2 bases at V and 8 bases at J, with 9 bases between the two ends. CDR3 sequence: CASSPAIQEKLFF. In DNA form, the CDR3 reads TGTGCCAGCTCACCAGCTATCCAAGAAAAACTGTTTTTT.

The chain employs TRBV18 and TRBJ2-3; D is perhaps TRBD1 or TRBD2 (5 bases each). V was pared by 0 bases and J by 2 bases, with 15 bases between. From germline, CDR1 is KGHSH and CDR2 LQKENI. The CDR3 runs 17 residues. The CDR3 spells CASSPPGRILYTDTQYF. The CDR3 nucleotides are TGTGCCAGCTCACCACCGGGACGAATACTTTACACAGATACGCAGTATTTT.

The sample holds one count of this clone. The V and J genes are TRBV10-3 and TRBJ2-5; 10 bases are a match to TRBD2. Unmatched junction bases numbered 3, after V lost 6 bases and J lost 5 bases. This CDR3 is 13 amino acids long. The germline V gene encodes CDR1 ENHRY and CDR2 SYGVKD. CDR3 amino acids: CAISPAGGETQYF. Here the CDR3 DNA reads TGTGCCATCAGCCCAGCGGGGGGGGAGACCCAGTACTTC.

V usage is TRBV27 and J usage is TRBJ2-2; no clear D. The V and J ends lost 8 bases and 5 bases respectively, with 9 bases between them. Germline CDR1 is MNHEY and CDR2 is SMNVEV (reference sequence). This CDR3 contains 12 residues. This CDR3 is CASGKRTGELFF. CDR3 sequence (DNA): TGTGCCAGCGGAAAGAGGACCGGGGAGCTGTTTTTT.

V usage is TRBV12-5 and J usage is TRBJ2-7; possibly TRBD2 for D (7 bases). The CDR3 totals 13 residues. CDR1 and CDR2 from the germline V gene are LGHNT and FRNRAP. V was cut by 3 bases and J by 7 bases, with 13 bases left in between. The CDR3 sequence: CASGLRGAREQYF. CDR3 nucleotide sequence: TGTGCTAGTGGTTTACGGGGGGCGAGGGAGCAGTACTTC.

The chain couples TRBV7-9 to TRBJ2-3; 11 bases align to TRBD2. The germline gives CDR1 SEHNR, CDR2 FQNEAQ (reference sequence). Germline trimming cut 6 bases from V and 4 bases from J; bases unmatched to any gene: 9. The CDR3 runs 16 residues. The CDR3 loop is CASRPSSGGASDTQYF. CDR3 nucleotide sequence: TGTGCCAGCAGGCCTAGTAGCGGGGGGGCCTCAGATACGCAGTATTTT.

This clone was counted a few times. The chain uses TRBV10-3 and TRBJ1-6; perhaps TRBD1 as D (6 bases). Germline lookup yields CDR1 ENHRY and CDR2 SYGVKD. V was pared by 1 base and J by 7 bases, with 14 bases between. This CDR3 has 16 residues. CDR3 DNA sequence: TGTGCCATCAGTGAGTTACCCGGGCAGGGGAATTCACCCCTCCACTTT. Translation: CAISELPGQGNSPLHF.

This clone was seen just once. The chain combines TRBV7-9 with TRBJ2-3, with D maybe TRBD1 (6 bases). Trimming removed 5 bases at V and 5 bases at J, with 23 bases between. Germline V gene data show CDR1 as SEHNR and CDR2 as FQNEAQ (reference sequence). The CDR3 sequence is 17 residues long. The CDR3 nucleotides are TGTGCCAGCAGCCCGACTTCGGACATTAAAGGGGGAGATACGCAGTATTTT. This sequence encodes CASSPTSDIKGGDTQYF. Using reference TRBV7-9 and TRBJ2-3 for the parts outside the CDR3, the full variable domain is DTGVSQNPRHKITKRGQNVTFRCDPISEHNRLYWYRQTLGQGPEFLTYFQNEAQLEKSRLLSDRFSAERPKGSFSTLEIQRTEQGDSAMYLCASSPTSDIKGGDTQYFGPGTRLTVL.

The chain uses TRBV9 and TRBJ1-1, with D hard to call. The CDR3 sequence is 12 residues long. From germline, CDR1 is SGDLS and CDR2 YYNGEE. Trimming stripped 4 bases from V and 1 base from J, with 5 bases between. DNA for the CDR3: TGTGCCAGCAGCAGAGGGAACACTGAAGCTTTCTTT. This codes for CASSRGNTEAFF. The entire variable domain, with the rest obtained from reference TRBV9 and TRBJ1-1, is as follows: DSGVTQTPKHLITATGQRVTLRCSPRSGDLSVYWYQQSLDQGLQFLIQYYNGEERAKGNILERFSAQQFPDLHSELNLSSLELGDSALYFCASSRGNTEAFFGQGTRLTVV.

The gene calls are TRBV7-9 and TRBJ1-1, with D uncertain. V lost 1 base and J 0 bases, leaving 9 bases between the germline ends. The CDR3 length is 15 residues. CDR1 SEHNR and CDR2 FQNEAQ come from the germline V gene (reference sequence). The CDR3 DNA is TGTGCCAGCAGCTTAGGGCGGGCATTGAACACTGAAGCTTTCTTT. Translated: CASSLGRALNTEAFF.

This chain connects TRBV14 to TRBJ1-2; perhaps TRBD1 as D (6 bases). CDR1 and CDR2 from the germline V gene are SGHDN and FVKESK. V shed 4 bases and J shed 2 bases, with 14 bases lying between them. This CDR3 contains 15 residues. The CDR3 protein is CASSPSRTVNYGYTF. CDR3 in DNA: TGTGCCAGCAGCCCCTCCCGGACAGTGAACTATGGCTACACCTTC.

The CDR3 bases are TGTGCCAGCGAGGACAGGGGAGCCGAGCAGTACTTC. Translated: CASEDRGAEQYF. The chain uses TRBV6-5 and TRBJ2-7, with TRBD1 matching 9 bases. V trimming: 8 bases; J trimming: 6 bases; junction bases outside the gene matches: 5. Germline CDR1 MNHEY, CDR2 SVGAGI. The CDR3 runs 12 residues.

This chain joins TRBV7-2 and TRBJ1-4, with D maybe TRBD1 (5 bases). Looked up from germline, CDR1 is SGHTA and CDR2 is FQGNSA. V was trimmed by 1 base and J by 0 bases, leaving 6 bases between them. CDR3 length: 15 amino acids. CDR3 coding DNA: TGTGCCAGCAGCTTAGAGACAGCAACTAATGAAAAACTGTTTTTT. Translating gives CASSLETATNEKLFF.

CDR3 sequence reads: CASSLGGSTDTQYF. The CDR3 coding sequence is TGTGCCAGCAGCTTGGGGGGAAGCACAGATACGCAGTATTTT. This chain uses TRBV11-3 with TRBJ2-3; D perhaps matches TRBD2 (6 bases). Trimming removed 3 bases from V and 0 bases from J, with 7 bases in between. In germline, CDR1 is SGHNT, CDR2 YENEEA. The CDR3 covers 14 residues.

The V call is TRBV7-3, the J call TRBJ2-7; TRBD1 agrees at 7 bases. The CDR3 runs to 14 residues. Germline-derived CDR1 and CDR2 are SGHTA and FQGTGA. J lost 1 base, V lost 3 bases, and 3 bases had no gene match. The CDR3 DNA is TGTGCCAGCAGCTTGCGGACAGGTTCCTACGAGCAGTACTTC. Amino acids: CASSLRTGSYEQYF.

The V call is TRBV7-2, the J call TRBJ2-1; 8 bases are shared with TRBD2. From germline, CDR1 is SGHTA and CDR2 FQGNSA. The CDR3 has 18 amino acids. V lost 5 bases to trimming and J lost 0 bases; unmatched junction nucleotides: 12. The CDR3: CASSPDSGGYSSYNEQFF. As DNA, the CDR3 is TGTGCCAGCAGCCCCGACAGCGGGGGATACAGCTCCTACAATGAGCAGTTCTTC.

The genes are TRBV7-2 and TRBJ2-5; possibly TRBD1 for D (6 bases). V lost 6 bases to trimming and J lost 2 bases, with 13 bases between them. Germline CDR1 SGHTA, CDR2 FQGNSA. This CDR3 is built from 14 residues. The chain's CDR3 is CASSRTALQETQYF. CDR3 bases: TGTGCCAGCAGTAGGACAGCGCTTCAAGAGACCCAGTACTTC.

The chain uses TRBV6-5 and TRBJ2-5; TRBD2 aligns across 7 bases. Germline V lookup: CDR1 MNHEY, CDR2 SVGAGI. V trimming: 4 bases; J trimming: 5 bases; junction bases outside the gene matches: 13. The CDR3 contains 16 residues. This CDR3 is CASSLLRDYQGETQYF. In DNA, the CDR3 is TGTGCCAGCAGTTTACTTAGGGACTACCAAGGGGAGACCCAGTACTTC.

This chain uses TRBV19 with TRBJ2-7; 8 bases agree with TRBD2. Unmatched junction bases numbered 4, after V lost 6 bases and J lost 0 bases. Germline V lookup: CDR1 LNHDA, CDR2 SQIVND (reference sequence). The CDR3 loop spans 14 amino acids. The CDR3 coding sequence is TGTGCCAGTAGCATTAGCGGGGCCTCCTACGAGCAGTACTTC. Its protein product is CASSISGASYEQYF.

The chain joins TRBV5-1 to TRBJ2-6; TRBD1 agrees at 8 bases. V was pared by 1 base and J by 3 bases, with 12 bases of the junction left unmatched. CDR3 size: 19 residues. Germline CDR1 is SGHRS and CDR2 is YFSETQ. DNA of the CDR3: TGCGCCAGCAGCTTGAAGGGAGCAGGGGGCGGATTTGGGGCCAACGTCCTGACTTTC. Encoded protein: CASSLKGAGGGFGANVLTF.

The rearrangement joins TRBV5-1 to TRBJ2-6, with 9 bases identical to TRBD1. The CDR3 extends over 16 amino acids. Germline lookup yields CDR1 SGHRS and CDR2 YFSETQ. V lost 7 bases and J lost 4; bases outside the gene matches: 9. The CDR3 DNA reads TGCGCCAGCCTGGGACAGGGCATTTTGGGGGCCAACGTCCTGACTTTC. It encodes CASLGQGILGANVLTF.

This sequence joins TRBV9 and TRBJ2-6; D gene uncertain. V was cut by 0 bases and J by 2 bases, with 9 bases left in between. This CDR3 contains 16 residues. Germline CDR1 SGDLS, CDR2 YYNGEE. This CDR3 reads CASSVGVWTGANVLTF. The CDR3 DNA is TGTGCCAGCAGCGTAGGGGTTTGGACTGGGGCCAACGTCCTGACTTTC.

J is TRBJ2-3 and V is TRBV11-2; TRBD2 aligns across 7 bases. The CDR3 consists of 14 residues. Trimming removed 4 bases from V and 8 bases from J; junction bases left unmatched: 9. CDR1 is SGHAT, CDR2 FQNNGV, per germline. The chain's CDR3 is CASSWRGTESTQYF. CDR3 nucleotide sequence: TGTGCCAGCAGCTGGCGGGGGACCGAGAGTACGCAGTATTTT.

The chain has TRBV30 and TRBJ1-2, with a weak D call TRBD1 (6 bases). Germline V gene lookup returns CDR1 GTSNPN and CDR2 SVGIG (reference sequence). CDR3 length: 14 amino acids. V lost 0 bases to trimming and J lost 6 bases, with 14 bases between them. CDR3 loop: CAWSVQGHGDGYTF. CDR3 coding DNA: TGTGCCTGGAGTGTACAGGGCCATGGTGATGGCTACACCTTC.